These T cell receptor beta chains were read from a single sample in a study of response to subunit inactivated influenza vaccine. TCRdb recomputed calls from the RT-PCR reads with MiXCR, one row per CDR3 protein. The table has roughly 630,000 distinct CDR3 sequences, around 15% seen once. The material sequenced was PBMCs from blood, taken around 15 days before vaccination. The receptor source for this set is a man aged 45-65 years who received an inactivated influenza vaccine. Both conserved end residues are part of each CDR3. Expanded clones are given a class, and other clones once, few, many or no size at all.

CASSLVGTTDGYTF	NA	TRBJ1-2	TRBV7-9
CASSLRPSGRSSTDTQYF	NA	TRBJ2-3	TRBV5-6
CASSKPSGRSSYNSPLHF	few	TRBJ1-6	TRBV11-1
CASSHVSRMRTEVSYNEQFF	NA	TRBJ2-1	TRBV3-1
CASSLSQSTGELFF	once	TRBJ2-2	TRBV7-2
CSARYPRGGNEQFF	many	TRBJ2-1	TRBV20-1
CASSLANRHNEQFF	NA	TRBJ2-1	TRBV7-9
CASSLFGDYNEQFF	few	TRBJ2-1	TRBV7-2
CASSPRRVGTQYF	few	TRBJ2-5	TRBV11-2
CASRLGGGFQETQYF	NA	TRBJ2-5	TRBV12-3/TRBV12-4
CASRGGTTYEQYF	few	TRBJ2-7	TRBV28
CASTAQPGSPLHF	NA	TRBJ1-6	TRBV6-1
CASSPKAGGSGELFF	few	TRBJ2-2	TRBV5-1
CASSLRESYEQYF	many	TRBJ2-7	TRBV27
CASSQTSGGQETQYF	few	TRBJ2-5	TRBV12-3/TRBV12-4
CASSLVVLSGNTIYF	NA	TRBJ1-3	TRBV7-2
CASSHAETGYNEQFF	NA	TRBJ2-1	TRBV4-2
CASKLETGSYEQYF	NA	TRBJ2-7	TRBV2
CASRLNSRQGVYPEQYF	NA	TRBJ2-7	TRBV6-1
CASGRMNTEAFF	NA	TRBJ1-1	TRBV27
CASSVVERYF	NA	TRBJ2-7	TRBV6-1
CASRVGGVSYNEQFF	few	TRBJ2-1	TRBV6-2/TRBV6-3
CASSPRTGNAFF	NA	TRBJ1-1	TRBV6-2/TRBV6-3
CASSLDQPRETQYF	NA	TRBJ2-5	TRBV5-1
CASTISTGNTGELFF	few	TRBJ2-2	TRBV2
CSAKAVTGMVETQYF	few	TRBJ2-5	TRBV20-1
CASSEAAGVPYEQYF	few	TRBJ2-7	TRBV25-1
CASSYLQNYGYTF	few	TRBJ1-2	TRBV6-6
CASSTPDMGLGGMAKNIQYF	few	TRBJ2-4	TRBV9
CASSFGQTRGNEKLFF	NA	TRBJ1-4	TRBV7-9
CASLQGLNEQFF	NA	TRBJ2-1	TRBV12-3/TRBV12-4
CASSLAGGPGELFF	few	TRBJ2-2	TRBV12-3/TRBV12-4
CASRMTREQYF	NA	TRBJ2-7	TRBV12-3/TRBV12-4
CSAKTSGRSAHEQFF	few	TRBJ2-1	TRBV20-1
CATTSDGTDTQYF	NA	TRBJ2-3	TRBV7-2
CSVSDRGLETQYF	NA	TRBJ2-5	TRBV29-1
CASSDTGNGELFF	many	TRBJ2-2	TRBV2
CASSRPMLAKNIQYF	many	TRBJ2-4	TRBV12-3/TRBV12-4